The present entry profiles one T cell receptor (beta chain) with its context. The source of the sample is a study of CD8 T cells in ankylosing spondylitis. The CDR3 extends over 15 amino acids. Trimming cost V 2 bases and J 4 bases, with 12 bases left between them. Germline V lookup: CDR1 MNHEY, CDR2 SMNVEV (reference sequence). Each CDR3 protein is one row after TCRdb ran MiXCR on the 5' RACE reads. The profile covers about 160,000 distinct CDR3 sequences, with around 18% appearing a single time and 7.8% taken by the ten largest. This rearrangement joins TRBV27 to TRBJ2-1, with D perhaps matching TRBD2 (7 bases). This sequence was found in a male donor with ankylosing spondylitis or in good health (not recorded which). Sequencing was performed on blood, either unsorted or a sorted T cell fraction (not recorded which). CDR3 in amino acids: CASSLMGGGYNEQFF. The DNA for the CDR3 is TGTGCCAGCAGTTTAATGGGAGGGGGGTACAATGAGCAGTTCTTC.